These 28 T cell receptor beta chains originate from one sample sequenced in a study of neoadjuvant anti-PD-1 for oral cavity cancer. Produced via immunoSEQ multiplex PCR; TCRdb's table is partial and in-frame only. The sample contains about 62,000 clones, approximately 79% of which appear only once. The sequences come from PBMCs, collected before nivolumab (anti-PD-1) treatment. The receptors shown here come from a person aged 40 to 85 with oral cavity squamous cell carcinoma.

This clone appeared a few times. The V and J genes are TRBV5-1 and TRBJ1-2, with D possibly being TRBD1 (6 bases). Germline V gene data show CDR1 as SGHRS and CDR2 as YFSETQ. The CDR3 totals 14 residues. Deletions cut 4 bases from V and 4 bases from J, with 14 bases between. This chain's CDR3 is CASSPRTDIYGYTF. CDR3 DNA: TGCGCCAGCAGCCCCCGGACAGACATCTATGGCTACACCTTC.

This chain links TRBV30 with TRBJ1-1; D is possibly TRBD1 (5 bases). This CDR3 contains 12 residues. Germline-derived CDR1 and CDR2 are GTSNPN and SVGIG (reference sequence). V shed 5 bases and J shed 1 base, with 8 bases lying between them. The CDR3, as DNA: TGTGCCTGGCTCCAGGGGAACACTGAAGCTTTCTTT. This codes for CAWLQGNTEAFF.

This chain connects TRBV5-1 to TRBJ2-3; the match to TRBD2 covers 7 bases. V trimming: 1 base; J trimming: 4 bases; junction bases outside the gene matches: 9. The CDR3 runs to 16 residues. The germline CDR1 and CDR2 sequences are SGHRS and YFSETQ. CDR3: CASSLTQRGPPDTQYF. The CDR3 DNA is TGCGCCAGCAGCTTGACCCAGCGGGGTCCACCAGATACGCAGTATTTT. The full variable domain, in which reference TRBV5-1 and TRBJ2-3 provide the parts outside the CDR3, is KAGVTQTPRYLIKTRGQQVTLSCSPISGHRSVSWYQQTPGQGLQFLFEYFSETQRNKGNFPGRFSGRQFSNSRSEMNVSTLELGDSALYLCASSLTQRGPPDTQYFGPGTRLTVL.

The CDR3 region is CASSASSGRPLQGQYF. The CDR3 DNA follows: TGTGCCAGCAGTGCCTCTAGCGGGAGGCCCCTTCAGGGGCAGTACTTC. This chain links TRBV2 with TRBJ2-7; TRBD2 aligns across 11 bases. Germline trimming cut 4 bases from V and 9 bases from J; bases unmatched to any gene: 14. This CDR3 contains 16 residues. Germline V gene data show CDR1 as SNHLY and CDR2 as FYNNEI.

CDR3 nucleotide sequence: TGCGCCAGCAGCCTAGTCGGAACAGATACGCAGTATTTT. It encodes CASSLVGTDTQYF. The gene calls are TRBV4-1 and TRBJ2-3; D uncertain. With 4 bases removed from V and 3 bases from J, the gap between germline ends came to 8 bases. The CDR3 extends over 13 amino acids. Germline-derived CDR1 and CDR2 are MGHRA and YSYEKL.

This rearrangement joins TRBV19 to TRBJ2-3, with 7 bases lining up with TRBD2. CDR3 length: 16 amino acids. Looked up from germline, CDR1 is LNHDA and CDR2 is SQIVND (reference sequence). V shed 3 bases and J 2 bases; nucleotides not matched to a gene: 8. CDR3 loop: CASSIMAGASTDTQYF. The CDR3 region has the DNA TGTGCCAGTAGTATTATGGCGGGAGCGTCCACAGATACGCAGTATTTT. The complete variable domain, with remaining parts taken from reference TRBV19 and TRBJ2-3, reads DGGITQSPKYLFRKEGQNVTLSCEQNLNHDAMYWYRQDPGQGLRLIYYSQIVNDFQKGDIAEGYSVSREKKESFPLTVTSAQKNPTAFYLCASSIMAGASTDTQYFGPGTRLTVL.

This clone turned up a few times. This chain uses TRBV6-1 with TRBJ2-7; D remains ambiguous. Germline V gene lookup returns CDR1 MNHNS and CDR2 SASEGT. V was shortened by 0 bases and J by 3 bases, with 3 bases between the two germline ends. The CDR3 is 12 residues long. The CDR3 coding sequence is TGTGCCAGCAGTGAAGCCTACTACGAGCAGTACTTC. This sequence encodes CASSEAYYEQYF.

The CDR3 sequence is CASSGGRASGETQYF. The CDR3 DNA sequence: TGTGCCAGCAGCGGCGGGAGGGCCTCGGGAGAGACCCAGTACTTC. This chain uses TRBV28 with TRBJ2-5; 9 bases match TRBD2. The germline CDR1 and CDR2 sequences are MDHEN and SYDVKM. CDR3 length equals 15 residues. The V segment lost 6 bases and the J segment 4 bases; nucleotides outside the gene matches: 9. Drawing the rest from reference TRBV28 and TRBJ2-5, the complete variable domain is DVKVTQSSRYLVKRTGEKVFLECVQDMDHENMFWYRQDPGLGLRLIYFSYDVKMKEKGDIPEGYSVSREKKERFSLILESASTNQTSMYLCASSGGRASGETQYFGPGTRLLVL.

This clone has more than one count but fewer than ten. The chain joins TRBV27 to TRBJ2-7; 9 bases match TRBD2. CDR3 length equals 14 residues. The J segment lost 5 bases and the V segment lost 2 bases, leaving 4 bases of the junction unmatched. Germline V lookup: CDR1 MNHEY, CDR2 SMNVEV (reference sequence). CDR3 nucleotide sequence: TGTGCCAGCAGTTTACATAGCGGGAGAGACGAGCAGTACTTC. As protein: CASSLHSGRDEQYF.

The V and J genes are TRBV5-1 and TRBJ1-4; D might be TRBD1 (6 bases). Germline CDR1 reads SGHRS; CDR2 reads YFSETQ. Trimming removed 6 bases from V and 2 bases from J, with 11 bases in between. The CDR3 consists of 14 residues. The CDR3 is CASTPDSTNEKLFF. Written as DNA, the CDR3 is TGCGCCAGCACCCCGGACAGCACTAATGAAAAACTGTTTTTT.

The CDR3 spells CASSPDRLNTEAFF. The CDR3 DNA follows: TGTGCCAGTAGTCCGGACAGATTGAACACTGAAGCTTTCTTT. This chain uses TRBV19 with TRBJ1-1, with D possibly being TRBD1 (6 bases). Trimming stripped 5 bases from V and 0 bases from J, with 10 bases between. The germline CDR1 and CDR2 sequences are LNHDA and SQIVND (reference sequence). The CDR3 is 14 amino acids. The full variable domain, rest sourced from reference TRBV19 and TRBJ1-1, is DGGITQSPKYLFRKEGQNVTLSCEQNLNHDAMYWYRQDPGQGLRLIYYSQIVNDFQKGDIAEGYSVSREKKESFPLTVTSAQKNPTAFYLCASSPDRLNTEAFFGQGTRLTVV.

This clone was counted a single time. The chain uses TRBV7-2 and TRBJ1-2; a possible D gene is TRBD1 (6 bases). V was trimmed by 5 bases and J by 6 bases, leaving 19 bases between them. The CDR3 is 15 amino acids. CDR1 is SGHTA, CDR2 FQGNSA, per germline. CDR3 DNA: TGTGCCAGCAGCCCCTATTTGACCGGGGGCGATGGCTACACCTTC. Translation: CASSPYLTGGDGYTF.

The chain is built from TRBV14 and TRBJ2-3; D is possibly TRBD1 (5 bases). Trimming stripped 0 bases from V and 2 bases from J, with 12 bases between. The CDR3 sequence is 16 residues long. Germline loops: CDR1 SGHDN, CDR2 FVKESK. In nucleotides, the CDR3 is TGTGCCAGCAGCCAAGATCAGGGCAGGGCCACAGATACGCAGTATTTT. Residues: CASSQDQGRATDTQYF.

V and J are TRBV6-6 and TRBJ1-1, with D maybe TRBD1 (5 bases). CDR3 length: 13 amino acids. CDR1 is MNHNY, CDR2 SVGAGI, per germline (reference sequence). The V and J ends lost 0 bases and 11 bases respectively, with 13 bases between them. The CDR3 here is CASSYSSAEGAFF. The CDR3 coding sequence is TGTGCCAGCAGTTACTCGAGCGCGGAGGGGGCTTTCTTT.

The V gene is TRBV12-1, the J gene TRBJ2-5. TRBV12-1 is recorded as a pseudogene. The CDR3 spans 14 residues. The CDR3 bases are TGTGCCAGCAGCTTTGAGTGGGACCGGGAGACCCAGTACTTC. Amino acid sequence: CASSFEWDRETQYF.

The genes are TRBV20-1 and TRBJ2-7; D may be TRBD2 (6 bases). The germline V gene encodes CDR1 DFQATT and CDR2 SNEGSKA (reference sequence). This CDR3 is 11 amino acids long. V was clipped by 3 bases and J by 7 bases, with 10 bases between them. CDR3 protein: CSASKGREQYF. CDR3 nucleotides: TGCAGTGCTAGTAAGGGGAGGGAGCAGTACTTC.

The chain is built from TRBV6-1 and TRBJ2-7; 7 nucleotides line up with TRBD1. With V trimmed by 3 bases and J by 5 bases, 13 bases remained unmatched. The CDR3 has 16 amino acids. Per the germline V gene, CDR1 is MNHNS and CDR2 is SASEGT. The CDR3 loop is CASSERLRQGQNEQYF. The CDR3 DNA follows: TGTGCCAGCAGTGAGAGGCTTCGGCAGGGACAGAACGAGCAGTACTTC.

The J gene is TRBJ2-7, the V gene TRBV5-4; TRBD2 matches 12 bases. With 4 bases clipped from V and 3 bases from J, the junction kept 8 bases outside the gene matches. Germline lookup yields CDR1 SGHNT and CDR2 YYREEE (reference sequence). The CDR3 loop spans 16 amino acids. In DNA form, the CDR3 reads TGTGCCAGCAGCCCGAGACTAGCGGGAGACCGCTACGAGCAGTACTTC. Its protein product is CASSPRLAGDRYEQYF.

This chain connects TRBV5-6 to TRBJ2-7; TRBD1 matches at 9 bases. The germline V gene encodes CDR1 SGHDT and CDR2 YYEEEE. The CDR3 contains 15 residues. The trim removed 4 bases at V and 6 bases at J, leaving 11 bases unmatched. CDR3 DNA sequence: TGTGCCAGCAGCAAGGACAGGGGCGCTTCGGCCGAGCAGTACTTC. As protein: CASSKDRGASAEQYF.

This clone has more than one count but fewer than ten. The chain recombines TRBV18 with TRBJ1-5; 8 bases match TRBD1. The germline V gene has CDR1 KGHSH and CDR2 LQKENI. The J segment lost 0 bases and the V segment lost 6 bases, leaving 4 bases of the junction unmatched. The CDR3 spans 15 residues. CDR3 residues: CASSHGTGSNQPQHF. The CDR3 coding sequence is TGTGCCAGCTCCCACGGGACAGGTAGCAATCAGCCCCAGCATTTT.

J is TRBJ1-2 and V is TRBV29-1; D is undetermined. In germline, CDR1 is SQVTM, CDR2 ANQGSEA. V gave up 4 bases and J gave up 6 bases, with 18 bases separating them. The length of the CDR3 is 14 residues. The CDR3 coding sequence is TGCAGCGTTGCCGCCGACTTTGGAGGTAATGGCTACACCTTC. Protein product: CSVAADFGGNGYTF.

The V call is TRBV18, the J call TRBJ2-7; tentatively, D is TRBD2 (6 bases). Trimming cost V 3 bases and J 0 bases, with 18 bases left between them. Germline CDR1 reads KGHSH; CDR2 reads LQKENI. The CDR3 length is 17 residues. CDR3 loop: CASSPTLLGLPSYEQYF. The DNA of the CDR3 is TGTGCCAGCTCACCGACCTTATTGGGACTCCCCTCCTACGAGCAGTACTTC.

This clone has a single count. The gene calls are TRBV7-2 and TRBJ2-7; D not resolved. There are 11 residues in the CDR3. From germline, CDR1 is SGHTA and CDR2 FQGNSA. Deletions cut 5 bases from V and 2 bases from J, with 4 bases between. The CDR3 region has the DNA TGTGCCAGCAGCGTCACCTACGAGCAGTACTTC. Protein product: CASSVTYEQYF.

The CDR3 spells CASSFGKNEQFF. CDR3 coding DNA: TGTGCCAGCAGCTTTGGGAAGAATGAGCAGTTCTTC. The chain links TRBV7-3 to TRBJ2-1; D is unclear. The CDR3 runs 12 residues. The germline V gene has CDR1 SGHTA and CDR2 FQGTGA. The V and J ends lost 3 bases and 7 bases respectively, with 7 bases between them.

V is TRBV14 and J is TRBJ1-3; TRBD1 matches 8 bases. The V segment lost 5 bases and the J segment 8 bases; nucleotides outside the gene matches: 8. The V gene's germline CDR1 is SGHDN and CDR2 FVKESK. This CDR3 is built from 14 residues. Here the CDR3 reads CASSRQGAKDTIYF. The DNA of the CDR3 is TGTGCCAGCAGCAGGCAGGGGGCAAAGGACACCATATATTTT.

The chain carries TRBV2 and TRBJ1-1; no reliable D call. CDR3 size: 12 residues. V was clipped by 8 bases and J by 2 bases, with 9 bases between them. Germline V CDR1 and CDR2: SNHLY, FYNNEI. The CDR3 loop is CASGTQNTEAFF. In DNA, the CDR3 is TGTGCCAGCGGCACTCAAAACACTGAAGCTTTCTTT. Combining the CDR3 with reference TRBV2 and TRBJ1-1 gives the whole variable domain EPEVTQTPSHQVTQMGQEVILRCVPISNHLYFYWYRQILGQKVEFLVSFYNNEISEKSEIFDDQFSVERPDGSNFTLKIRSTKLEDSAMYFCASGTQNTEAFFGQGTRLTVV.

The V and J genes are TRBV7-3 and TRBJ1-2; tentative D call: TRBD1 (6 bases). Germline CDR1 is SGHTA and CDR2 is FQGTGA. The CDR3 runs 13 residues. V lost 6 bases to trimming and J lost 6 bases, with 14 bases between them. The CDR3 DNA is TGTGCCAGCAGTGTGGCGGCAGGGGATGGCTACACCTTC. Translated, it gives CASSVAAGDGYTF.

The gene calls are TRBV6-1 and TRBJ2-7; 11 nucleotides match TRBD2. CDR3 length: 15 residues. After removal of 4 bases from V and 2 bases from J, the junction contained 4 bases not matched to a gene. Per the germline V gene, CDR1 is MNHNS and CDR2 is SASEGT. CDR3 amino acids: CASSGLSGGAYEQYF. CDR3 nucleotide sequence: TGTGCCAGCAGTGGGCTTAGCGGGGGGGCCTACGAGCAGTACTTC.